Below, 30 T cell receptor beta chains from the same sample are listed, as sequenced in a study of cytomegalovirus exposure and HLA in healthy donors (dated by TCRdb to about 2017). The receptor library was made with the immunoSEQ multiplex PCR assay. The multiplex PCR relied on a mix of 60 forward primers for TCR Vbeta segments and 13 reverse primers for TCR Jbeta segments. Sourced from immuneACCESS, this table was stored by TCRdb with only in-frame sequences that have V and J called. A share of the clones is absent; for the studies checked, an unresolved V gene accounts for under half, and the remainder has no known explanation. A total of 65,000 to 70,000 clones appear in this sample, approximately 72% of them only once. Around 7.3% of the sample is in the top ten clones. The sequenced sample was PBMCs. These receptors were collected from a woman aged 25 to 39 in good health and CMV-seropositive.

This clone appeared a few times. Here the CDR3 reads CASSNRGRYNSPLHF. As DNA, the CDR3 is TGTGCCAGCAGCAACAGGGGGAGGTATAATTCACCCCTCCACTTT. The chain employs TRBV7-2 and TRBJ1-6, with 8 bases matching TRBD1. CDR1 and CDR2 (germline): SGHTA, FQGNSA. Trimming took 5 bases from V and 4 from J; bases not matched to a gene: 4. CDR3 length equals 15 residues.

This clone was observed once. J is TRBJ2-2 and V is TRBV9, with TRBD2 as a possible D gene (5 bases). The germline V gene has CDR1 SGDLS and CDR2 YYNGEE. The CDR3 length is 15 residues. V was pared by 0 bases and J by 5 bases, with 11 bases between. CDR3 in DNA: TGTGCCAGCAGCGTAGTCGCGGGTGGGACCGGGGAGCTGTTTTTT. Protein product: CASSVVAGGTGELFF.

This clone came up a few times. V usage is TRBV5-1 and J usage is TRBJ1-1; 8 nucleotides agree with TRBD1. CDR3 length: 12 amino acids. CDR1 and CDR2 from the germline V gene are SGHRS and YFSETQ. V lost 4 bases, J lost 7 bases, and 3 bases stayed unmatched. As DNA, the CDR3 is TGCGCCAGCAGCCCAGGGACAGGTGAAGCTTTCTTT. Translated: CASSPGTGEAFF.

The chain has TRBV6-5 and TRBJ2-7, with D tentatively TRBD1 (6 bases). Between the trimmed V and J ends, which lost 1 base and 3 bases, there was a span of 16 bases. The germline V gene encodes CDR1 MNHEY and CDR2 SVGAGI. CDR3 length: 16 residues. The CDR3 DNA reads TGTGCCAGCAGTTACTTCCCAGGGGCATGGGGCTACGAGCAGTACTTC. Its translation is CASSYFPGAWGYEQYF.

The chain uses TRBV27 and TRBJ2-3, with D maybe TRBD1 (6 bases). V dropped 7 bases and J dropped 0 bases, with 14 bases sitting between them. Per the germline V gene, CDR1 is MNHEY and CDR2 is SMNVEV (reference sequence). This CDR3 is 15 amino acids long. CDR3 DNA: TGTGCCAGCACCCTAGACAGGACTAGCACAGATACGCAGTATTTT. Translated, it gives CASTLDRTSTDTQYF.

This clone was detected only a few times. The chain combines TRBV4-1 with TRBJ2-7; 11 nucleotides align to TRBD1. The V gene end was trimmed by 0 bases and the J gene end by 7 bases; junction bases not matched to a gene: 5. CDR1 and CDR2 from the germline V gene are MGHRA and YSYEKL. The CDR3 is 15 amino acids. CDR3 amino acids: CASSQDGQGAGEQYF. The CDR3 DNA reads as TGCGCCAGCAGCCAAGATGGACAGGGGGCTGGGGAGCAGTACTTC.

The chain links TRBV6-1 to TRBJ1-6; no clear D gene. The CDR3 totals 13 residues. V was clipped by 0 bases and J by 7 bases, with 4 bases between them. Germline V gene data show CDR1 as MNHNS and CDR2 as SASEGT. This CDR3 is CASSEARNSPLHF. The CDR3 DNA is TGTGCCAGCAGTGAAGCCCGGAATTCACCCCTCCACTTT.

This chain joins TRBV29-1 and TRBJ2-5; TRBD2 matches at 7 bases. Losses at the gene ends were 2 bases for V and 2 bases for J; bases not matched to a gene: 11. CDR1 is SQVTM and CDR2 is ANQGSEA in the germline V gene. This CDR3 has 16 residues. The CDR3 nucleotides read TGCAGCGTTGAATTGGGGCGGGAGTGGGGGCAAGAGACCCAGTACTTC. Protein product: CSVELGREWGQETQYF.

V and J are TRBV5-4 and TRBJ2-5; 9 nucleotides align to TRBD1. V lost 0 bases, J lost 4 bases, and 4 bases stayed unmatched. The CDR3 contains 15 residues. Looked up from germline, CDR1 is SGHNT and CDR2 is YYREEE (reference sequence). Written as DNA, the CDR3 is TGTGCCAGCAGCTTGGGTTTACAGGGGGCAGAGACCCAGTACTTC. This translates into CASSLGLQGAETQYF.

This rearrangement joins TRBV5-1 to TRBJ2-1; 11 bases map to TRBD2. V lost 6 bases to trimming and J lost 6 bases; unmatched junction nucleotides: 2. The CDR3 spans 13 residues. Germline loops: CDR1 SGHRS, CDR2 YFSETQ. This CDR3 is CASNGLAGNEQFF. In DNA, the CDR3 is TGCGCCAGCAATGGACTAGCGGGCAATGAGCAGTTCTTC.

The rearrangement uses TRBV12-5 and TRBJ1-1, with D uncertain. Trimming took 0 bases from V and 5 from J, leaving 19 bases between them. Per germline, CDR1 LGHNT and CDR2 FRNRAP. The CDR3 sequence is 17 residues long. CDR3 in amino acids: CASGLVLAEASNTEAFF. CDR3 in DNA: TGTGCTAGTGGTTTGGTACTGGCGGAGGCTTCGAATACTGAAGCTTTCTTT.

The V gene is TRBV4-1, the J gene TRBJ2-1; no clear D gene. In germline, CDR1 is MGHRA, CDR2 YSYEKL. This CDR3 contains 12 residues. Trimming pared 5 bases from V and 8 bases from J, leaving 10 bases between. CDR3 sequence: CASSSLTDEQFF. In nucleotides, the CDR3 is TGCGCCAGCAGCTCTCTAACGGATGAGCAGTTCTTC.

The gene calls are TRBV30 and TRBJ2-1; 12 bases map to TRBD2. Germline CDR1 GTSNPN, CDR2 SVGIG (reference sequence). CDR3 length: 20 residues. After removal of 0 bases from V and 0 bases from J, the junction contained 12 bases not matched to a gene. The CDR3 region is CAWSVLGLAGGFSSYNEQFF. For the CDR3, the DNA is TGTGCCTGGAGTGTACTTGGGCTAGCGGGAGGGTTCAGCTCCTACAATGAGCAGTTCTTC.

The chain is built from TRBV9 and TRBJ2-5; a possible D gene is TRBD2 (6 bases). Trimming left V 4 bases short and J 5 bases short, with 21 bases between. Per germline, CDR1 SGDLS and CDR2 YYNGEE. There are 16 residues in the CDR3. The CDR3 sequence: CASSSLGTPNGETQYF. CDR3 bases: TGTGCCAGCAGCTCTCTCGGGACTCCAAATGGGGAGACCCAGTACTTC.

The chain joins TRBV28 to TRBJ1-2, with TRBD1 as a possible D gene (6 bases). The CDR3 spans 17 residues. Germline lookup yields CDR1 MDHEN and CDR2 SYDVKM. Between the trimmed V and J ends, which lost 3 bases and 7 bases, there was a span of 24 bases. As DNA, the CDR3 is TGTGCCAGCAGTTTCCTTCGGGGGCTTAGGGACTATAGTGGCTACACCTTC. It yields the protein CASSFLRGLRDYSGYTF.

In its sample, this clone was seen a few times. This rearrangement joins TRBV2 to TRBJ2-2, with 10 bases lining up with TRBD1. Germline values: CDR1 SNHLY, CDR2 FYNNEI. J lost 6 bases, V lost 8 bases, and 6 bases had no gene match. This CDR3 is 14 amino acids long. In DNA, the CDR3 is TGTGCCAGCGGAAGCGGGACAGGGGCCGGGGAGCTGTTTTTT. Residues: CASGSGTGAGELFF.

The chain employs TRBV2 and TRBJ2-7; 8 bases are shared with TRBD1. Germline lookup yields CDR1 SNHLY and CDR2 FYNNEI. V shed 8 bases, J shed 5 bases, and the junction held 8 bases outside the gene matches. CDR3 length equals 13 residues. CDR3 in DNA: TGTGCCAGCTCCCGGACAGGGTGGAACGAGCAGTACTTC. Its translation: CASSRTGWNEQYF.

In its sample, this clone was seen a few times. The genes are TRBV15 and TRBJ1-6, with 7 bases that match TRBD1. Germline values: CDR1 LNHNV, CDR2 YYDKDF (reference sequence). Trimming removed 5 bases from V and 4 bases from J; junction bases left unmatched: 8. This CDR3 region has 16 residues. The CDR3 DNA sequence: TGTGCCACCAGCGGAGCTCCGGGACAGTATAATTCACCCCTCCACTTT. Residues: CATSGAPGQYNSPLHF.

V usage is TRBV4-2 and J usage is TRBJ2-7; 8 bases are a match to TRBD2. V shed 4 bases, J shed 0 bases, and the junction held 11 bases outside the gene matches. Germline loops: CDR1 LGHNA, CDR2 YNFKEQ. The CDR3 is 17 amino acids. CDR3 in DNA: TGTGCCAGCAGCCTAGGAGGTTTGGGGACTAGCTCCTACGAGCAGTACTTC. Amino acids: CASSLGGLGTSSYEQYF.

There are a few counts of this clone. The chain is built from TRBV5-4 and TRBJ2-5, with TRBD2 matching over 7 bases. The DNA matches TRBJ2-7 better at its end, which makes the J call doubtful. The CDR3 loop spans 16 amino acids. In germline, CDR1 is SGHNT, CDR2 YYREEE (reference sequence). The CDR3 reads CASSFTGLVNGYEQYF. CDR3 bases: TGTGCCAGCAGCTTTACCGGACTAGTAAATGGGTACGAGCAGTACTTC.

J is TRBJ2-7 and V is TRBV14; 7 bases are a match to TRBD2. CDR3 length: 15 residues. The germline V gene has CDR1 SGHDN and CDR2 FVKESK. J lost 3 bases, V lost 2 bases, and 7 bases had no gene match. The chain's CDR3 is CASSQLAEHFYEQYF. The CDR3 DNA reads TGTGCCAGCAGCCAACTAGCGGAGCACTTCTACGAGCAGTACTTC.

V usage is TRBV15 and J usage is TRBJ2-1, with D hard to call. V shed 1 base and J shed 9 bases, with 7 bases lying between them. In germline, CDR1 is LNHNV, CDR2 YYDKDF (reference sequence). This CDR3 is 12 amino acids long. The DNA of the CDR3 is TGTGCCACCAGCAGAGTGCCAGGTGAGCAGTTCTTC. This encodes CATSRVPGEQFF.

CDR3 region: CASRRTRSGNSYNEQFF. DNA of the CDR3: TGTGCCAGTAGAAGGACGCGGAGCGGGAATTCCTACAATGAGCAGTTCTTC. V is TRBV19 and J is TRBJ2-1; 7 positions agree with TRBD2. The length of the CDR3 is 17 residues. J lost 1 base, V lost 6 bases, and 12 bases had no gene match. CDR1 is LNHDA and CDR2 is SQIVND in the germline V gene (reference sequence).

This clone was picked up one time. This rearrangement joins TRBV9 to TRBJ2-3; TRBD2 is a possible D gene (6 bases). The CDR3 contains 16 residues. Trimming shortened V by 1 base and J by 5 bases, and 17 bases separated the two germline ends. Looked up from germline, CDR1 is SGDLS and CDR2 is YYNGEE. DNA of the CDR3: TGTGCCAGCAGCGTATATCACGGGGGTGGGCGAGATACGCAGTATTTT. Its translation is CASSVYHGGGRDTQYF.

The genes are TRBV28 and TRBJ1-4, with D unclear. The V end lost 6 bases, the J end lost 7 bases, and 12 bases lay between the germline ends. In germline, CDR1 is MDHEN, CDR2 SYDVKM. CDR3 length: 13 amino acids. This CDR3 reads CASREGSLEKLFF. DNA for the CDR3: TGTGCCAGCAGAGAGGGTTCGCTTGAAAAACTGTTTTTT.

The chain links TRBV5-5 to TRBJ2-3; TRBD2 agrees at 11 bases. Germline V gives CDR1 SGHKS, CDR2 YYEKEE (reference sequence). V lost 0 bases to trimming and J lost 0 bases; unmatched junction nucleotides: 0. The CDR3 is 16 amino acids. The CDR3 nucleotides read TGTGCCAGCAGCTTGGGACTAGCGGGAAGCACAGATACGCAGTATTTT. The encoded protein is CASSLGLAGSTDTQYF.

This sequence joins TRBV28 and TRBJ1-5; 7 positions agree with TRBD1. CDR3 length equals 16 residues. Germline V lookup: CDR1 MDHEN, CDR2 SYDVKM. With V trimmed by 3 bases and J by 7 bases, 12 bases remained unmatched. DNA of the CDR3: TGTGCCAGCAGTTTGTTCAAGGACAGGACGGGACAGCCCCAGCATTTT. The encoded protein is CASSLFKDRTGQPQHF.

V gene TRBV4-3 combines with J gene TRBJ2-7; unclear D gene. Deletions cut 0 bases from V and 2 bases from J, with 17 bases between. The CDR3 is made up of 17 amino acids. Germline V gene sequence: CDR1 LGHNA, CDR2 YSLEER. CDR3 nucleotide sequence: TGCGCCAGCAGCCAAGATCTTGGGCTCTTCGAGACCTACGAGCAGTACTTC. Protein sequence: CASSQDLGLFETYEQYF.

This clone has more than one count but fewer than ten. The chain employs TRBV19 and TRBJ1-4; 8 positions match TRBD1. This CDR3 has 14 amino acids. Unmatched junction bases numbered 6, after V lost 9 bases and J lost 3 bases. The germline gives CDR1 LNHDA, CDR2 SQIVND (reference sequence). CDR3 loop: CASRTGLSNEKLFF. CDR3 sequence (DNA): TGTGCCAGCCGGACAGGGTTATCTAATGAAAAACTGTTTTTT.

J is TRBJ2-5 and V is TRBV5-1, with 9 bases aligning to TRBD2. The DNA end is a closer match to TRBJ2-7, so the J assignment may be wrong. The CDR3 is 17 amino acids. Germline V CDR1 and CDR2: SGHRS, YFSETQ. The CDR3 loop is CASSLVPASGNSYEQYF. The CDR3 DNA reads as TGCGCCAGCAGCTTGGTCCCGGCTAGCGGGAATAGTTACGAGCAGTACTTC.